These T cell receptor beta chains were read from a single sample in a study of regulatory T cells in long-lasting Graves disease. TCRdb reprocessed the multiplex PCR reads with MiXCR, giving one entry per CDR3 protein. This table holds fewer than 350,000 distinct CDR3 sequences, over 15% found once. The starting material was peripheral blood mononuclear cells (PBMCs), obtained at new diagnosis, from a patient treated with antithyroid drugs. The source is a female donor with Graves disease. CDR3s include the opening cysteine and the closing phenylalanine or tryptophan. A D gene is named only where the DNA matches it firmly. Clone size is not always given. Where it is, it says once, few, many or a class for expanded clones.

clone size	D gene	V gene	J gene	CDR3 DNA	CDR3 protein
many	TRBD1	TRBV7-9	TRBJ2-7	TGTGCCAGCAGCCCTAACCTGGGACAGCGGAACGAGCAGTACTTC	CASSPNLGQRNEQYF
many	-	TRBV30	TRBJ1-1	-	CAWGQGATSFF
once	TRBD2	TRBV12-3/TRBV12-4	TRBJ2-6	TGTGCCAGCAGCACCCCCCCACTAGCGGGAGCTGTCTCTGGGGCCAATGTCCTGACTTTC	CASSTPPLAGAVSGANVLTF
-	-	TRBV5-1	TRBJ2-7	TGCGCCAGCAGACCCGGGACCCAACGAAAAAGCTCCTACGAGCAGTACTTC	CASRPGTQRKSSYEQYF
many	-	TRBV30	TRBJ1-1	TGTGCCTTTATCGCTCTCAGGGGCGCCGGGGAAGCTTTCTTT	CAFIALRGAGEAFF
many	TRBD2	TRBV9	TRBJ2-1	TGTGCCAGCAGCGTAGATATTAGCGGGAGCAATGAGCAGTTCTTC	CASSVDISGSNEQFF
many	-	TRBV7-8	TRBJ2-7	TGTGCCAGCAGCTTTCGGCAGGGAAACGAGCAGTACTTC	CASSFRQGNEQYF
-	-	TRBV12-3/TRBV12-4	TRBJ1-6	TGTGCCAGCCGGGACTTAAATCCACCCCTCCACTTT	CASRDLNPPLHF
-	TRBD2	TRBV9	TRBJ2-1	TGTGCCAGCAGCTCCGCTAGCGGGAAGGGGGGTTTGGTTTACTACAATGAGCAGTTCTTC	CASSSASGKGGLVYYNEQFF
many	TRBD2	TRBV20-1	TRBJ2-5	TGCAGTGCTAGAGATAACAGCGGGGACTACCAAGAGACCCAGTACTTC	CSARDNSGDYQETQYF
many	-	TRBV11-2	TRBJ2-1	TGTGCCAGCAGCTTAGACTCTGGGATTGGGGAGTTCTTC	CASSLDSGIGEFF
many	-	TRBV20-1	TRBJ2-1	TGCAGTGCTAGATGGGCGGATTCAACCAATGAGCAGTTCTTC	CSARWADSTNEQFF
-	TRBD2	TRBV5-1	TRBJ2-1	TGCGCCAGCAGCTTCGGACTAGCGGATGTCTACAATGAGCAGTTCTTC	CASSFGLADVYNEQFF
-	TRBD2	TRBV28	TRBJ2-7	TGTGCCAGCACCAAGACTAGCGGGGGCGCCTACGAGCAGTACTTC	CASTKTSGGAYEQYF
few	-	TRBV7-2	TRBJ2-5	TGTGCCAGCAAACGGTACACACTGGCCCAAGAGACCCAGTACTTC	CASKRYTLAQETQYF
many	-	TRBV6-2/TRBV6-3	TRBJ1-1	TGTGCCAGCACCCCCCTTGGGGGGGCCACTGAAGCTTTCTTT	CASTPLGGATEAFF
many	-	TRBV20-1	TRBJ2-2	TGCAGTGCGAGCCTCGGGGACTCGACTGGCACCGGGGAGCTGTTTTTT	CSASLGDSTGTGELFF
-	TRBD1	TRBV6-5	TRBJ1-3	TGTGCCAGCAGTTGGGACAGGGTTTCTGGAAACACCATATATTTT	CASSWDRVSGNTIYF
many	-	TRBV4-2	TRBJ1-1	TGTGCCAGCAGCCAAGATAGTGACACTGAAGCTTTCTTT	CASSQDSDTEAFF
many	-	TRBV19	TRBJ1-5	TGTGCCAGTAGTATTTTCGGTGCGGCTAGCAATCAGCCCCAGCATTTT	CASSIFGAASNQPQHF
many	-	TRBV10-1	TRBJ1-3	TGCGCCAGCAGCCCGGACAGCTCTGGAAACACCATATATTTT	CASSPDSSGNTIYF
-	TRBD2	TRBV28	TRBJ2-3	TGTGCCAGCAGTTTGCCTAGCGGCCACACAGATACGCAGTATTTT	CASSLPSGHTDTQYF
-	TRBD1	TRBV18	TRBJ1-5	TGTGCCAGCTCACCGATTGGGACAGGGGATCAGCCCCAGCATTTT	CASSPIGTGDQPQHF
many	-	TRBV12-5	TRBJ1-1	TGTGCTAGTGGTTTGAGGGAAGGGCACACTGAAGCTTTCTTT	CASGLREGHTEAFF
many	-	TRBV13	TRBJ2-2	TGTGCCAGCAGCTTATCTTCCGGGGAGCTGTTTTTT	CASSLSSGELFF
-	-	TRBV12-3/TRBV12-4	TRBJ2-1	TGTGCCAGCAGGATCCAGGGGGGCTCCTACAATGAGCAGTTCTTC	CASRIQGGSYNEQFF
many	-	TRBV11-2	TRBJ2-1	TGTGCCAGCAGCGTAGGTAGGGTTGGAGAGCAGTTCTTC	CASSVGRVGEQFF
few	-	TRBV11-2	TRBJ2-7	TGTGCCAGCAGCCGTCCAGAGCGCTACGAGCAGTACTTC	CASSRPERYEQYF
many	-	TRBV19	TRBJ1-6	TGTGCCAGTAGTATAGGTGGACGGGCCAATTCACCCCTCCACTTT	CASSIGGRANSPLHF
-	TRBD1	TRBV11-2	TRBJ1-2	TGCGCCAGCAGCCGCGGACAGGAGACCTCCCCCTACTACACCTTC	CASSRGQETSPYYTF
-	-	TRBV7-3	TRBJ1-1	TGTGCCAGCACCCAGGGCGCGGGGAACACTGAAGCTTTCTTT	CASTQGAGNTEAFF
-	TRBD1	TRBV20-1	TRBJ2-2	TGCAGTGCTAGAGATAAACAGGGGAGTCCCGGGGAGCTGTTTTTT	CSARDKQGSPGELFF
many	TRBD2	TRBV20-1	TRBJ2-7	TGCAGTGCGTTTGATGAGGTAGCGGGCTCGTACGAGCAGTACTTC	CSAFDEVAGSYEQYF
-	-	TRBV27	TRBJ2-7	TGTGCCACCGGGGTCGTCGGCGCGTCCTACGAGCAGTACTTC	CATGVVGASYEQYF
-	-	TRBV4-2	TRBJ2-5	TGTGCCAGCAGCCAAGGGACCGCCGTCCAAGAGACCCAGTACTTC	CASSQGTAVQETQYF
many	-	TRBV11-2	TRBJ1-5	TGTGCCAGCAGCTTAGATGCCCGTTGGCCCCAGCATTTT	CASSLDARWPQHF
many	-	TRBV27	TRBJ1-4	TGTGCCAGCAGTCCAGGGGTAGTGAGAAAGCAGGAAAAACTGTTTTTT	CASSPGVVRKQEKLFF
-	TRBD1	TRBV6-5	TRBJ1-2	TGTGCCAGCAGTTACCGCCGACAGGGGCCCAACTATGGCTACACCTTC	CASSYRRQGPNYGYTF
many	-	TRBV12-3/TRBV12-4	TRBJ2-1	TGTGCCAGCAGTCCCCGGGGCGAGAATGAGCAGTTCTTC	CASSPRGENEQFF
-	TRBD1	TRBV18	TRBJ2-3	TGTGCCAGCTCACCAAGTTCCGGGACAGGGGCCGCAGATACGCAGTATTTT	CASSPSSGTGAADTQYF
many	-	TRBV5-5	TRBJ2-7	TGTGCCAGCAGCTTGGGGGGACCCACCGGACAGTACTTC	CASSLGGPTGQYF
many	-	TRBV11-3	TRBJ2-1	TGTGCCAGCAGCCCCAGCTGGGGTGAGGGCAATGAGCAGTTCTTC	CASSPSWGEGNEQFF
few	-	TRBV18	TRBJ2-7	TGTGCCAGCTCAGTGGGACTTACCTACGAGCAGTACTTC	CASSVGLTYEQYF
many	-	TRBV6-5	TRBJ2-6	TGTGCCAGCAGTTACTTCGTCACGGGGGCTGGGGCCAACGTCCTGACTTTC	CASSYFVTGAGANVLTF
few	-	TRBV27	TRBJ2-7	TGTGCCAGCAGTCCAACACAGGGCGGCTACTACGAGCAGTACTTC	CASSPTQGGYYEQYF
-	TRBD1	TRBV6-1	TRBJ1-5	TGTGCCAGCAGTGTTGCAGTAGGGACAGGGGTAGGCAATCAGCCCCAGCATTTT	CASSVAVGTGVGNQPQHF
many	-	TRBV7-2	TRBJ1-4	TGTGCCAGCAGCTATGATGGCGGGACAAAACTGTTTTTT	CASSYDGGTKLFF
many	-	TRBV13	TRBJ2-4	TGTGCCAGCACCCCGGTCGGGGACAACATTCAGTACTTC	CASTPVGDNIQYF
many	-	TRBV12-3/TRBV12-4	TRBJ2-2	TGTGCCAGCAGTTTAGGGCAGGGAACCGGGGAGCTGTTTTTT	CASSLGQGTGELFF
-	-	TRBV13	TRBJ2-7	TGTGCCAGCAGCGCCGGCGGCGGGAACACCTACGAGCAGTACTTC	CASSAGGGNTYEQYF
many	TRBD1	TRBV7-2	TRBJ1-4	TGTGCCAGCAGCTCCATGAGGGGGCTAGAAGAAAAACTGTTTTTT	CASSSMRGLEEKLFF
many	TRBD1	TRBV5-6	TRBJ2-7	TGTGCCAGCAGCTTACAGGGGGCCCGTGGGTACGAGCAGTACTTC	CASSLQGARGYEQYF
-	TRBD1	TRBV11-1	TRBJ1-2	TGTGCCAGCAGTCTGCAGGGGGCAAAATATGGCTACACCTTC	CASSLQGAKYGYTF
many	-	TRBV5-1	TRBJ2-2	TGCGCCAGCAGCTTCGGATCGAACACCGGGGAGCTGTTTTTT	CASSFGSNTGELFF
many	TRBD2	TRBV18	TRBJ2-1	TGTGCCAGCTCACCGGAGATGGGACTAAACAATGAGCAGTTCTTC	CASSPEMGLNNEQFF